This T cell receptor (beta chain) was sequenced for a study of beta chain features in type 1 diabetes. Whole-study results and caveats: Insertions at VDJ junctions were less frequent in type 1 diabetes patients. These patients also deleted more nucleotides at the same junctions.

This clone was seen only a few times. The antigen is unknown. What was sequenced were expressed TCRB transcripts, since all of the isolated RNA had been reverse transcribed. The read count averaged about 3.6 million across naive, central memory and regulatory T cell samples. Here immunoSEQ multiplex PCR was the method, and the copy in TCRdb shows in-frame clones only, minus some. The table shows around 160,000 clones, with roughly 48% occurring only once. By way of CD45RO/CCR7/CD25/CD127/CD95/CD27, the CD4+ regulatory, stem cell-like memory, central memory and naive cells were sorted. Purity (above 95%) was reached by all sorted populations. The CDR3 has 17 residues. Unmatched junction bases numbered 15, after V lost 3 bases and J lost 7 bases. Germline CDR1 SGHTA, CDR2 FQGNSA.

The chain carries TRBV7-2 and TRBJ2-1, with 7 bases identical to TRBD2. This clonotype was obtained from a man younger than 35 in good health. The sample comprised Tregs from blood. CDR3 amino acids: CASSFRLAAPPTNEQFF. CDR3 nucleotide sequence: TGTGCCAGCAGCTTCCGACTAGCTGCCCCTCCCACTAATGAGCAGTTCTTC. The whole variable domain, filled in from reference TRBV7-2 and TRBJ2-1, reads GAGVSQSPSNKVTEKGKDVELRCDPISGHTALYWYRQSLGQGLEFLIYFQGNSAPDKSGLPSDRFSAERTGGSVSTLTIQRTQQEDSAVYLCASSFRLAAPPTNEQFFGPGTRLTVL.